This TCR beta chain derives from a study of blood T cells in healthy people across ages. Study-wide results and caveats: Changes in expanded clonotypes were possibly confounded, as the CMV status of donors was unknown. Fewer expanded clones and more diversity marked long-lived versus aged donors. Across the age range, TCR beta diversity per million T cells fell in a roughly linear way. Diversity estimates from one million T cells were considered underestimates.

The CDR3 totals 19 residues. The authors ran a second PCR of about 6 to 12 cycles using a sample-barcoded 5' primer and a J-beta primer mix. TCRdb re-derived calls from the 5' RACE reads in MiXCR, one entry per CDR3 protein. The sample has 1.8 million or so distinct CDR3 sequences; around 40% are singletons. Only one count was recorded for this clonotype. Its antigen remains unidentified. This clonotype originated in a human donor in good health. Sequenced: blood. The chain carries TRBV21-1 and TRBJ2-7; the DNA was not compared with TRBD2, the D call given in the table. TRBV21-1 is given as a pseudogene. The CDR3: CASSSTDPTSGGASYEQYF. Written as DNA, the CDR3 is TGTGCCAGCAGCTCAACGGACCCGACTAGCGGGGGGGCCTCCTACGAGCAGTACTTC.